These T cell receptor beta chains were read from a single sample in a study of blood T cell repertoires in COVID-19. Method: immunoSEQ multiplex PCR; TCRdb's copy keeps in-frame clones and lacks some. The sample includes about 230,000 clones, about nine tenths of them seen just once. Material: peripheral blood. The receptors shown here come from a man in his fifties or sixties with COVID-19, enrolled during active disease. CDR3s include the opening cysteine and the closing phenylalanine or tryptophan. Fields, in order: V gene, J gene, clone size, D gene, CDR3 protein, CDR3 DNA. A D gene is named only where the DNA matches it firmly. Size values are once, few and many counts, or a class for expanded clones, and some rows have none.

v_gene: TRBV19
j_gene: TRBJ1-1
abundance: -
d_gene: -
CDR3aa: CASSMRRGVMNTEAFF
CDR3nt: TGTGCCAGTAGTATGAGACGGGGGGTGATGAACACTGAAGCTTTCTTT

v_gene: TRBV2
j_gene: TRBJ1-2
abundance: -
d_gene: -
CDR3aa: CASSELPLPDGYTF
CDR3nt: TGTGCCAGCAGTGAACTCCCCCTCCCGGATGGCTACACCTTC

v_gene: TRBV28
j_gene: TRBJ2-1
abundance: once
d_gene: TRBD2
CDR3aa: CASSPGLAGGINEQFF
CDR3nt: TGTGCCAGCAGTCCCGGACTAGCGGGGGGCATCAATGAGCAGTTCTTC

v_gene: TRBV19
j_gene: TRBJ1-1
abundance: -
d_gene: -
CDR3aa: CASSTQRAEAFF
CDR3nt: TGTGCCAGTAGTACCCAGCGGGCTGAAGCTTTCTTT

v_gene: TRBV5-1
j_gene: TRBJ2-7
abundance: -
d_gene: TRBD1
CDR3aa: CASSLSPTGALGEQYF
CDR3nt: TGCGCCAGCAGCTTGTCCCCGACAGGGGCTTTGGGGGAGCAGTACTTC

v_gene: TRBV5-1
j_gene: TRBJ1-1
abundance: -
d_gene: -
CDR3aa: CASSAGGEGANEAFF
CDR3nt: TGCGCCAGCAGCGCCGGGGGAGAAGGGGCGAACGAAGCTTTCTTT

v_gene: TRBV11-2
j_gene: TRBJ2-7
abundance: once
d_gene: -
CDR3aa: CASSLQYRGSEQYF
CDR3nt: TGTGCCAGCAGCTTACAATATCGGGGTTCCGAGCAGTACTTC

v_gene: TRBV6-1
j_gene: TRBJ1-5
abundance: -
d_gene: TRBD1
CDR3aa: CASSEDPGAGGLTSNQPQHF
CDR3nt: TGTGCCAGCAGTGAAGACCCAGGGGCAGGGGGCCTTACGAGCAATCAGCCCCAGCATTTT

v_gene: TRBV15
j_gene: TRBJ2-7
abundance: -
d_gene: TRBD2
CDR3aa: CATSSGTSGYEQYF
CDR3nt: TGTGCCACCAGCAGTGGGACTAGCGGATACGAGCAGTACTTC

v_gene: TRBV21-1
j_gene: TRBJ2-1
abundance: -
d_gene: -
CDR3aa: CASQGLAGASYNEQFF
CDR3nt: TGTGCCAGCCAGGGACTAGCGGGGGCCTCCTACAATGAGCAGTTCTTC